These 28 T cell receptor beta chains were sequenced from one sample in a study of blood T cell repertoires in COVID-19. Measured with immunoSEQ multiplex PCR; TCRdb has only the in-frame clones, and not every one. The sample lists about 150,000 clones; roughly 82% were seen once. The sequencing input was peripheral blood. The receptors here all came from a woman aged 50 to 65 with acute or convalescent COVID-19.

The chain recombines TRBV2 with TRBJ2-5, with TRBD2 matching 11 bases. Trimming took 8 bases from V and 4 from J; bases not matched to a gene: 9. The CDR3 extends over 15 amino acids. Per the germline V gene, CDR1 is SNHLY and CDR2 is FYNNEI. CDR3 sequence reads: CASPIAGGIGETQYF. As DNA, the CDR3 is TGTGCCAGCCCCATAGCGGGGGGGATCGGAGAGACCCAGTACTTC.

The chain carries TRBV27 and TRBJ2-7; TRBD1 agrees at 7 bases. Germline values: CDR1 MNHEY, CDR2 SMNVEV (reference sequence). V lost 5 bases and J lost 1; bases outside the gene matches: 2. The CDR3 consists of 13 residues. CDR3 DNA: TGTGCCAGCAGTACGACAGGGTCCTACGAGCAGTACTTC. This gives the protein CASSTTGSYEQYF.

This clone was found once. The V and J genes are TRBV27 and TRBJ2-5; D not certain. Between the trimmed V and J ends, which lost 2 bases and 5 bases, there was a span of 12 bases. CDR3 length: 14 residues. CDR1 is MNHEY and CDR2 is SMNVEV in the germline V gene (reference sequence). The CDR3 coding sequence is TGTGCCAGCAGTTTAGGGCATCCTGGGGAGACCCAGTACTTC. Translated, it gives CASSLGHPGETQYF.

The rearrangement uses TRBV10-1 and TRBJ2-1; 7 bases align to TRBD2. The CDR3 contains 16 residues. Germline V gene sequence: CDR1 WNHNN, CDR2 SYGVQD (reference sequence). V lost 2 bases to trimming and J lost 3 bases; unmatched junction nucleotides: 7. CDR3 bases: TGCGCCAGCAGTGAGAGCCGCGGGGGAATCTACAATGAGCAGTTCTTC. This gives the protein CASSESRGGIYNEQFF.

This rearrangement joins TRBV6-2 or TRBV6-3 to TRBJ2-7; 9 positions agree with TRBD2. After removal of 2 bases from V and 0 bases from J, the junction contained 5 bases not matched to a gene. The CDR3 covers 16 residues. The V gene's germline CDR1 is MNHEY and CDR2 SVGEGT. This CDR3 reads CASSYRGGAVSYEQYF. CDR3 nucleotide sequence: TGTGCCAGCAGTTACCGCGGGGGGGCGGTCTCCTACGAGCAGTACTTC.

The CDR3 bases are TGTGCCAGCAGCGTAGGCGGGGGGGCCTACAATGAGCAGTTCTTC. Protein sequence: CASSVGGGAYNEQFF. The rearrangement joins TRBV9 to TRBJ2-1, with 9 bases lining up with TRBD2. This CDR3 is 15 amino acids long. V shed 0 bases, J shed 2 bases, and the junction held 0 bases outside the gene matches. CDR1 and CDR2 (germline): SGDLS, YYNGEE.

The chain employs TRBV12-3 or TRBV12-4 and TRBJ1-2; D is uncertain. V dropped 10 bases and J dropped 6 bases, with 12 bases sitting between them. CDR3 length: 11 residues. CDR3 in DNA: TGTGCCAAACCAAGCGGACATGGCTACACCTTC. Protein product: CAKPSGHGYTF.

The J gene is TRBJ2-5, the V gene TRBV5-1, with 8 bases matching TRBD2. V was pared by 7 bases and J by 9 bases, with 11 bases of the junction left unmatched. Germline V gene lookup returns CDR1 SGHRS and CDR2 YFSETQ. The CDR3 is 13 amino acids. Here the CDR3 DNA reads TGCGCCAGCTCGGCGGGGGGTACGTGGTCCCAGTACTTC. It specifies CASSAGGTWSQYF.

A single count supports this clone. The rearrangement links TRBV28 to TRBJ1-4; the D is unclear. The CDR3 consists of 14 residues. V was shortened by 8 bases and J by 4 bases, with 14 bases between the two germline ends. Germline CDR1 is MDHEN and CDR2 is SYDVKM. CDR3 residues: CASQSTVDNEKLFF. The CDR3 nucleotides are TGTGCCAGCCAGAGTACAGTCGATAATGAAAAACTGTTTTTT.

The V and J genes are TRBV12-5 and TRBJ1-6; a weak D match, TRBD1 (5 bases). Trimming removed 1 base from V and 1 base from J, with 5 bases in between. This CDR3 region has 15 residues. CDR1 is LGHNT and CDR2 is FRNRAP in the germline V gene. This CDR3 reads CASGLEGSYNSPLHF. CDR3 DNA: TGTGCTAGTGGTTTGGAGGGGTCCTATAATTCACCCCTCCACTTT.

V and J are TRBV3-1 (or the pseudogene TRBV3-2) and TRBJ2-7; 7 bases fit TRBD2. The CDR3 totals 14 residues. CDR1 and CDR2 from the germline V gene are LGHDT and YNNKEL (reference sequence). V dropped 3 bases and J dropped 3; count of bases not matched to a gene: 5. The CDR3: CASSQQAGIYEQYF. The CDR3 region has the DNA TGTGCCAGCAGCCAGCAAGCGGGAATCTACGAGCAGTACTTC.

This clone was observed a few times. The CDR3 protein is CASSLYRGANYGYTF. For the CDR3, the DNA is TGTGCCAGCAGTTTATACAGGGGGGCTAACTATGGCTACACCTTC. The V and J genes are TRBV27 and TRBJ1-2; 8 nucleotides align to TRBD1. In germline, CDR1 is MNHEY, CDR2 SMNVEV (reference sequence). V shed 1 base and J 0 bases; nucleotides not matched to a gene: 1. The CDR3 loop spans 15 amino acids.

The chain is built from TRBV7-2 and TRBJ1-5; D unresolved. V gave up 5 bases and J gave up 7 bases, with 12 bases separating them. The CDR3 has 13 residues. CDR1 is SGHTA, CDR2 FQGNSA, per germline. CDR3 coding DNA: TGTGCCAGCAGCGGACTAGAAGGCCAGCCCCAGCATTTT. The encoded protein is CASSGLEGQPQHF.

The chain links TRBV5-8 to TRBJ2-2, with 7 bases identical to TRBD1. The CDR3 covers 17 residues. Germline loops: CDR1 SGHTS, CDR2 YDEGEE. V was clipped by 6 bases and J by 1 base; unmatched bases: 12. The CDR3 DNA reads TGTGCCAGCACCTTAGCCGTGACAGGGCGGAACACCGGGGAGCTGTTTTTT. Translation gives CASTLAVTGRNTGELFF.

This clone turned up a few times. The chain is built from TRBV6-5 and TRBJ2-5, with D unresolved. V was cut by 2 bases and J by 3 bases, with 7 bases left in between. CDR3 length: 13 residues. Per germline, CDR1 MNHEY and CDR2 SVGAGI. The CDR3 region has the DNA TGTGCCAGCAGTTACCTTGCGGAAGAGACCCAGTACTTC. Translating gives CASSYLAEETQYF.

The CDR3 DNA reads TGTGCCAGCAGTGCACCGGGAGATACGGAAAAACTGTTTTTT. As protein: CASSAPGDTEKLFF. J is TRBJ1-4 and V is TRBV27; D is undetermined. Germline CDR1 and CDR2: MNHEY and SMNVEV (reference sequence). CDR3 length equals 14 residues. V dropped 5 bases and J dropped 8 bases, with 15 bases sitting between them. The whole variable domain, filled in from reference TRBV27 and TRBJ1-4, reads EAQVTQNPRYLITVTGKKLTVTCSQNMNHEYMSWYRQDPGLGLRQIYYSMNVEVTDKGDVPEGYKVSRKEKRNFPLILESPSPNQTSLYFCASSAPGDTEKLFFGSGTQLSVL.

J is TRBJ1-6 and V is TRBV7-2; 9 nucleotides agree with TRBD1. The CDR3 length is 15 residues. The germline CDR1 and CDR2 sequences are SGHTA and FQGNSA. Trimming at V came to 4 bases and at J to 8 bases, leaving 6 bases not matched to a gene. This CDR3 is CASSSPDRGDSPLHF. The CDR3, as DNA: TGTGCCAGCAGCTCTCCGGACAGGGGTGATTCACCCCTCCACTTT.

In this sample, this clone turned up once. This sequence joins TRBV6-5 and TRBJ2-1; D uncertain. The V end lost 6 bases, the J end lost 1 base, and 13 bases lay between the germline ends. This CDR3 comprises 15 residues. CDR1 MNHEY and CDR2 SVGAGI come from the germline V gene. CDR3 loop: CASSHQVPSYNEQFF. The CDR3 DNA is TGTGCCAGCAGCCACCAGGTACCGTCCTACAATGAGCAGTTCTTC.

The chain uses TRBV25-1 and TRBJ1-6, with D possibly matching TRBD1 (6 bases). This CDR3 comprises 14 residues. Between the trimmed V and J ends, which lost 2 bases and 9 bases, there was a span of 11 bases. Germline assignment: CDR1 MGHDK and CDR2 SYGVNS. Here the CDR3 DNA reads TGTGCCAGCAGTGAACAAGGGGGGGGTTCACCCCTCCACTTT. Encoded protein: CASSEQGGGSPLHF.

The J gene is TRBJ1-1, the V gene TRBV9; D not resolved. This CDR3 is 15 amino acids long. Germline CDR1 is SGDLS and CDR2 is YYNGEE. The germline V and J ends were trimmed by 0 bases and 3 bases, with 12 bases remaining between them. In nucleotides, the CDR3 is TGTGCCAGCAGCGTAGGAGGTTATCGGGACACTGAAGCTTTCTTT. It specifies CASSVGGYRDTEAFF.

Here the CDR3 DNA reads TGTGCCACCAGTGATCCTAGCGGGAGTAAGTCCTACAATGAGCAGTTCTTC. Translated, it gives CATSDPSGSKSYNEQFF. The rearrangement uses TRBV24-1 and TRBJ2-1; 10 nucleotides match TRBD2. V was clipped by 3 bases and J by 1 base; unmatched bases: 5. The CDR3 extends over 17 amino acids. Germline loops: CDR1 KGHDR, CDR2 SFDVKD.

There are a few counts of this clone. This chain uses TRBV6-2 or TRBV6-3 with TRBJ1-5, with D perhaps TRBD1 (5 bases). This CDR3 is built from 14 residues. Germline values: CDR1 MNHEY, CDR2 SVGEGT. The V end lost 5 bases, the J end lost 11 bases, and 19 bases lay between the germline ends. CDR3 region: CASSDSRFSQAQHF. CDR3 nucleotides: TGTGCCAGCAGTGACAGCCGTTTTTCCCAAGCCCAGCATTTT.

Written as DNA, the CDR3 is TGTGCCAGCAGCCTTCCGGGCACAGATACGCAGTATTTT. Translating gives CASSLPGTDTQYF. The V gene is TRBV5-6, the J gene TRBJ2-3; D gene uncertain. Germline V lookup: CDR1 SGHDT, CDR2 YYEEEE. The CDR3 runs to 13 residues. Trimming shortened V by 4 bases and J by 1 base, and 7 bases separated the two germline ends.

V usage is TRBV18 and J usage is TRBJ2-2, with D perhaps matching TRBD1 (5 bases). Trimming stripped 2 bases from V and 1 base from J, with 8 bases between. In germline, CDR1 is KGHSH, CDR2 LQKENI. The CDR3 totals 15 residues. The CDR3 here is CASSPDRLNTGELFF. In nucleotides, the CDR3 is TGTGCCAGCTCACCAGACAGATTGAACACCGGGGAGCTGTTTTTT.

The rearrangement uses TRBV15 and TRBJ2-5, with D maybe TRBD2 (5 bases). The CDR3 runs to 15 residues. V was clipped by 0 bases and J by 2 bases, with 10 bases between them. Germline values: CDR1 LNHNV, CDR2 YYDKDF (reference sequence). CDR3 nucleotide sequence: TGTGCCACCAGCAGAGAGAGTGGGAGTCAAGAGACCCAGTACTTC. It encodes CATSRESGSQETQYF.

The chain links TRBV10-3 to TRBJ1-6; TRBD1 aligns across 9 bases. CDR1 is ENHRY, CDR2 SYGVKD, per germline. The CDR3 runs to 16 residues. Germline trimming cut 2 bases from V and 10 bases from J; bases unmatched to any gene: 9. CDR3 region: CAISETRDRAESPLHF. In DNA form, the CDR3 reads TGTGCCATCAGTGAGACCCGGGACAGGGCGGAATCACCCCTCCACTTT.

The V gene is TRBV12-3 or TRBV12-4, the J gene TRBJ1-6; 7 nucleotides line up with TRBD1. The V and J ends lost 6 bases and 8 bases, in that order; junction bases with no gene match: 4. There are 13 residues in the CDR3. As DNA, the CDR3 is TGTGCCAGCAGGAAGACAGGGTATTCACCCCTCCACTTT. Encoded protein: CASRKTGYSPLHF.

This chain joins TRBV5-4 and TRBJ2-3; perhaps TRBD2 as D (5 bases). CDR1 is SGHNT, CDR2 YYREEE, per germline (reference sequence). The CDR3 totals 12 residues. The V gene lost 6 bases and the J gene lost 4 bases, with 9 bases spanning the gap. CDR3 bases: TGTGCCAGCAAACTAGGCTCAGATACGCAGTATTTT. Protein product: CASKLGSDTQYF.